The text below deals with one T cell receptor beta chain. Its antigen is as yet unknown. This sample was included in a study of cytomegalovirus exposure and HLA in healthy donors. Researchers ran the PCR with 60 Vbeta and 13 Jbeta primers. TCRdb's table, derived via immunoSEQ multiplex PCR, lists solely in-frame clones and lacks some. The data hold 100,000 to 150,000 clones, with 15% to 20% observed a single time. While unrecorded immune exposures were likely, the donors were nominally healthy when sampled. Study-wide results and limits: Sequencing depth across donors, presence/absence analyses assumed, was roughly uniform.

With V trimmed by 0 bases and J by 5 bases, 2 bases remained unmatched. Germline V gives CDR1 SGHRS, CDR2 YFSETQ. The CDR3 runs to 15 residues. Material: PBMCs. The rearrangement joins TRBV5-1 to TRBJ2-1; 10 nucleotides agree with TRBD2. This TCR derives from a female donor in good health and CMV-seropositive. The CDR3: CASSLVLAGDNEQFF. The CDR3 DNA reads TGCGCCAGCAGCTTGGTTCTAGCGGGAGACAATGAGCAGTTCTTC. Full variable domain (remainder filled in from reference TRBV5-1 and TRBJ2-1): KAGVTQTPRYLIKTRGQQVTLSCSPISGHRSVSWYQQTPGQGLQFLFEYFSETQRNKGNFPGRFSGRQFSNSRSEMNVSTLELGDSALYLCASSLVLAGDNEQFFGPGTRLTVL.